Following are 9 T cell receptor beta chains from one sample sequenced in a study of T cells after yellow fever vaccination. Via MiXCR, TCRdb re-called the 5' RACE reads, giving one row per CDR3 protein. The sample yields some 32,000 distinct CDR3 sequences, nearly 4.5% seen once. The sample consisted of CD8+ T cells sorted from PBMCs, taken 5 days after the yellow fever booster vaccination. Source of these receptors: a man aged 25-45 years who received the YFV17D yellow fever vaccine.

In its sample, this clonotype was seen many times. This chain uses TRBV6-4 with TRBJ2-1, with D perhaps TRBD1 (7 bases). V was cut by 6 bases and J by 9 bases, with 21 bases left in between. The CDR3 covers 15 residues. Germline CDR1 and CDR2: MRHNA and SNTAGT. CDR3 nucleotides: TGTGCCAGCAGGAAGACCGGTCAGGGGGGTAGTGAGCAGTTCTTC. Protein sequence: CASRKTGQGGSEQFF.

This clonotype was detected ten times or more. This sequence joins TRBV5-4 and TRBJ2-2, with 7 bases that match TRBD2. The CDR3 loop spans 16 amino acids. CDR1 and CDR2 (germline): SGHNT, YYREEE (reference sequence). The V gene end was trimmed by 4 bases and the J gene end by 1 base; junction bases not matched to a gene: 7. CDR3 amino acids: CASSPWAGVNTGELFF. The CDR3 nucleotides are TGTGCCAGCAGCCCGTGGGCGGGAGTGAACACCGGGGAGCTGTTTTTT.

This clonotype was seen many times. This chain uses TRBV4-3 with TRBJ2-1, with TRBD2 matching 14 bases. The V gene end was trimmed by 0 bases and the J gene end by 1 base; junction bases not matched to a gene: 2. The CDR3 length is 18 residues. Germline V gene sequence: CDR1 LGHNA, CDR2 YSLEER. CDR3 nucleotides: TGCGCCAGCAGCCAAGAAGGGACTAGCGGGAGTTCCTACAATGAGCAGTTCTTC. It encodes CASSQEGTSGSSYNEQFF.

This clonotype has a count of ten or more. V is TRBV20-1 and J is TRBJ2-7; 12 nucleotides agree with TRBD2. The V gene end was trimmed by 6 bases and the J gene end by 5 bases; junction bases not matched to a gene: 14. CDR1 is DFQATT, CDR2 SNEGSKA, per germline (reference sequence). The CDR3 is 16 amino acids. The CDR3 DNA reads as TGCAGTGCCACCCGACTAGCGGGAGCGATTGTGGACGAGCAGTACTTC. It encodes CSATRLAGAIVDEQYF.

The sample holds many counts of this clonotype. The V gene is TRBV6-5, the J gene TRBJ2-2; D is perhaps TRBD2 (5 bases). Trimming took off 2 bases at V and 4 bases at J, with 20 bases between the two ends. Germline CDR1 is MNHEY and CDR2 is SVGAGI. The CDR3 has 18 amino acids. CDR3 nucleotide sequence: TGTGCCAGCAGTTACGGACCTTTCCTCCCTGGGAGCACCGGGGAGCTGTTTTTT. Residues: CASSYGPFLPGSTGELFF.

This clonotype was observed at least ten times. CDR3 loop: CASSLGLANPTDTQYF. CDR3 DNA sequence: TGTGCCAGCAGCTTGGGACTAGCGAACCCCACAGATACGCAGTATTTT. This rearrangement joins TRBV11-2 to TRBJ2-3; 10 nucleotides line up with TRBD2. Germline V lookup: CDR1 SGHAT, CDR2 FQNNGV. This CDR3 contains 16 residues. J lost 2 bases, V lost 3 bases, and 5 bases had no gene match.

This clonotype showed up many times. The CDR3 ends on some other residue instead of the conserved phenylalanine or tryptophan, so this is likely a read error. It is unclear where the CDR3 begins or ends on the DNA, so no DNA is shown, and the CDR3 is as TCRdb lists it. The chain employs TRBV5-4 and TRBJ2-7; the table's D call, TRBD1, was not checked against the DNA. Germline V gene sequence: CDR1 SGHNT, CDR2 YYREEE (reference sequence). The CDR3 comprises 12 residues, both ends counted. The CDR3 region is CASSTTGRDRAL.

This clonotype was detected ten times or more. The chain carries TRBV20-1 and TRBJ2-1; no clear D. Trimming cost V 1 base and J 9 bases, with 7 bases left between them. Germline CDR1 is DFQATT and CDR2 is SNEGSKA (reference sequence). The CDR3 covers 11 residues. The CDR3 loop is CSARVVAEQFF. The CDR3 DNA is TGCAGTGCTAGAGTAGTGGCTGAGCAGTTCTTC.

This clonotype came up many times. V is TRBV29-1 and J is TRBJ1-2; TRBD1 matches at 9 bases. This CDR3 spans 11 amino acids. CDR1 is SQVTM and CDR2 is ANQGSEA in the germline V gene. The CDR3 loop reads CAWTGAYGYTF. The CDR3 DNA sequence: TGCGCATGGACAGGGGCGTACGGCTACACCTTC. Variable domain in full (rest from reference TRBV29-1 and TRBJ1-2): SAVISQKPSRDICQRGTSLTIQCQVDSQVTMMFWYRQQPGQSLTLIATANQGSEATYESGFVIDKFPISRPNLTFSTLTVSNMSPEDSSIYLCAWTGAYGYTFGSGTRLTVV.